This TCR beta chain was documented in a study of technical replicates of blood from a few donors. Here immunoSEQ multiplex PCR was the method, and the copy in TCRdb shows in-frame clones only, minus some. In the table there are approximately 73,000 clones, 95% of which are singletons. Germline CDR1 reads SGHRS; CDR2 reads YFSETQ. The CDR3 loop spans 12 amino acids. V lost 5 bases to trimming and J lost 6 bases, with 9 bases between them. The sequence was collected from a human donor in good health. The rearrangement uses TRBV5-1 and TRBJ2-1, with D unclear. Specimen: T cells isolated from PBMCs. The CDR3 nucleotides are TGCGCCAGCAGAACCGGTAGCAATGAGCAGTTCTTC. Amino acid sequence: CASRTGSNEQFF.